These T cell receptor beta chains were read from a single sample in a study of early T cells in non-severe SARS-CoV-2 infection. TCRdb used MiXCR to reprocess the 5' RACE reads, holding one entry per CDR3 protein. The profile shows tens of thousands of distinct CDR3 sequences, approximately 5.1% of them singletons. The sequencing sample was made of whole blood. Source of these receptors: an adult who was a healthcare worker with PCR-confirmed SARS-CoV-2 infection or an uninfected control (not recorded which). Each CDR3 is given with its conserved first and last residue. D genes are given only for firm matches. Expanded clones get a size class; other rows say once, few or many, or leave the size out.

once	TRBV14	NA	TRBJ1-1	CASSQDVVPWGNTEAFF	TGTGCCAGCAGCCAAGATGTTGTCCCGTGGGGGAACACTGAAGCTTTCTTT
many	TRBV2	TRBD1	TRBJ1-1	CATTTQGGNTEAFF	TGTGCCACAACCACCCAGGGGGGGAACACTGAAGCTTTCTTT
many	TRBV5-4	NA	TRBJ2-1	CASSLGGGVYNEQFF	TGTGCCAGCAGCTTAGGGGGGGGAGTATACAATGAGCAGTTCTTC
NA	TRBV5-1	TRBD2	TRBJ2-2	CASSLGLAGAGELFF	TGCGCCAGCAGCTTGGGACTAGCGGGAGCCGGGGAGCTGTTTTTT
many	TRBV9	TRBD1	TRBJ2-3	CASSSDLDRASDTQYF	TGTGCCAGCAGCTCAGACCTCGACAGGGCTTCAGATACGCAGTATTTT
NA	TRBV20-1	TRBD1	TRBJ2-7	CSAYQDRTYEQYF	TGCAGTGCTTATCAGGACAGGACCTACGAGCAGTACTTC
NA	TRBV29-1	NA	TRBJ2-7	CSVGGNEQYF	TGCAGCGTTGGGGGCAACGAGCAGTACTTC
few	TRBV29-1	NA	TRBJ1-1	CSARTAEAFF	TGCAGCGCCCGGACAGCCGAAGCTTTCTTT
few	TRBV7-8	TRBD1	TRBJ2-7	CASSTGTDYEQYF	TGTGCCAGCAGCACCGGGACAGACTACGAGCAGTACTTC
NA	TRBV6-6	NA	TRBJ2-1	CASSSPGTGTYNEQFF	TGTGCCAGCAGTTCTCCCGGGACTGGGACTTACAATGAGCAGTTCTTC
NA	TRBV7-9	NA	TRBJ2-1	CASSLPTHGVNEQFF	TGTGCCAGCAGCTTACCCACCCACGGGGTCAATGAGCAGTTCTTC
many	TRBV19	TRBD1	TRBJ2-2	CASSAPRTGHTGELFF	TGTGCCAGTAGTGCCCCCAGGACAGGGCATACCGGGGAGCTGTTTTTT